This TCR beta chain derives from a study of T cells in tuberculosis. Study information: CD1B tetramers identified T cells specific for mycobacterial lipid GMM. In South Africa, adults with active tuberculosis were compared with IGRA-negative and latently infected IGRA-positive adolescents. Study findings and constraints: GEM motif frequencies gave 55% to 75% accuracy; the GMM repertoire gave roughly 90%. Smaller distances to GMM-specific TCRs suggested their expansion in active tuberculosis.

A word on this clone: Its target is not known.

The time point is: new active TB diagnosis, blood taken before or within 7 days of starting treatment. CDR1 and CDR2 (germline): SGHRS, YFSETQ. The trim removed 5 bases at V and 3 bases at J, leaving 12 bases unmatched. This CDR3 region has 16 residues. Sequencing was performed with immunoSEQ multiplex PCR; in TCRdb, only in-frame clones are kept and a portion is missing. The data hold 47,000 or so clones, with 90% to 95% observed a single time. The specimen comprised PBMCs, sampled at tuberculosis diagnosis. The sequence derives from an adult with tuberculosis. J is TRBJ2-7 and V is TRBV5-1; TRBD2 agrees at 9 bases. The CDR3 DNA reads as TGCGCCAGCAGACATGGTACCGGGACTAGCCTCTACGAGCAGTACTTC. Encoded protein: CASRHGTGTSLYEQYF.